This T cell receptor beta chain originates from a study of blood T cells in healthy people across ages. Comment on this clonotype: No antigen is known for it.

There are 15 residues in the CDR3. CDR1 is SEHNR and CDR2 is FQNEAQ in the germline V gene (reference sequence). The V end was cut by 3 bases, the J end by 1 base, with 9 bases between. Study conclusions and caveats: Naive CD4+ cell counts and diversity both ran higher in long-lived than in aged donors.

The second PCR ran roughly 7 to 12 cycles with a sample-barcoded 5' primer and J-beta primers. One entry per CDR3 protein, called by TCRdb with MiXCR from the 5' RACE reads. This table has around 800,000 distinct CDR3 sequences, more than 40% appearing once. The clonotype was recovered from a man aged 55 to 69 in good health. Sequenced sample: blood. J is TRBJ2-2 and V is TRBV7-9; D is ambiguous. CDR3 amino acids: CASSLVSRNTGELFF. The CDR3 coding sequence is TGTGCCAGCAGCTTGGTCAGCAGGAACACCGGGGAGCTGTTTTTT.